The next 14 T cell receptor beta chains were all read from a single sample in a study of OX40 agonist ivuxolimab in advanced cancers. Only in-frame clones appear in the TCRdb table, and some are missing; sequencing was by immunoSEQ multiplex PCR. This sample has 84,000 or so clones, with 88% found just once. This material consisted of CD4+ or CD8+ T cells sorted from blood, taken in a trial of the OX40 agonist ivuxolimab. The receptors were sampled from an adult with an advanced solid tumor such as melanoma, head and neck, liver or kidney cancer.

The CDR3 spells CASSPFSGGRSYNEQFF. CDR3 nucleotides: TGTGCCAGCTCACCGTTCAGCGGGGGGCGCTCCTACAATGAGCAGTTCTTC. The V gene is TRBV18, the J gene TRBJ2-1, with 9 nucleotides matching TRBD2. With 3 bases clipped from V and 0 bases from J, the junction kept 6 bases outside the gene matches. This CDR3 is 17 amino acids long. Germline lookup yields CDR1 KGHSH and CDR2 LQKENI. Full variable domain (missing parts from reference TRBV18 and TRBJ2-1): NAGVMQNPRHLVRRRGQEARLRCSPMKGHSHVYWYRQLPEEGLKFMVYLQKENIIDESGMPKERFSAEFPKEGPSILRIQQVVRGDSAAYFCASSPFSGGRSYNEQFFGPGTRLTVL.

The chain employs TRBV2 and TRBJ2-5; D is unresolved. Trimming cost V 6 bases and J 7 bases, with 12 bases left between them. The CDR3 runs 12 residues. Per the germline V gene, CDR1 is SNHLY and CDR2 is FYNNEI. CDR3 sequence (DNA): TGTGCCAGCAGATCCCATCCTGGGACCCAGTACTTC. Protein sequence: CASRSHPGTQYF.

The chain employs TRBV19 and TRBJ2-3, with 7 bases lining up with TRBD1. The ends lost 7 bases at V and 0 bases at J; junction bases unmatched: 4. Germline values: CDR1 LNHDA, CDR2 SQIVND (reference sequence). The CDR3 covers 14 residues. The CDR3 here is CASKTGPSTDTQYF. DNA of the CDR3: TGTGCCAGTAAGACAGGGCCAAGCACAGATACGCAGTATTTT.

The chain carries TRBV29-1 and TRBJ2-1; weak D call: TRBD1 (7 bases). Germline CDR1 reads SQVTM; CDR2 reads ANQGSEA. CDR3 length: 14 residues. Trimming took 4 bases from V and 6 from J, leaving 16 bases between them. This chain's CDR3 is CSVGIGQGGNEQFF. Here the CDR3 DNA reads TGCAGCGTTGGAATAGGGCAGGGGGGCAATGAGCAGTTCTTC.

This sequence joins TRBV6-5 and TRBJ1-2; 10 bases fit TRBD1. Germline-derived CDR1 and CDR2 are MNHEY and SVGAGI. CDR3 length: 14 residues. After removal of 6 bases from V and 6 bases from J, the junction contained 7 bases not matched to a gene. CDR3 amino acids: CASRLGTGEHGYTF. The DNA of the CDR3 is TGTGCCAGCAGACTCGGGACAGGGGAACATGGCTACACCTTC.

This rearrangement joins TRBV11-2 to TRBJ1-2, with D hard to call. This CDR3 comprises 12 residues. V lost 6 bases, J lost 4 bases, and 9 bases lay in between. Germline CDR1 reads SGHAT; CDR2 reads FQNNGV. CDR3 sequence reads: CASSSSSYGYTF. The CDR3 DNA reads TGTGCCAGCAGTTCTTCATCCTATGGCTACACCTTC.

J is TRBJ1-3 and V is TRBV10-3; 9 bases line up with TRBD1. The CDR3 sequence is 16 residues long. Germline V gives CDR1 ENHRY, CDR2 SYGVKD. V trimming: 7 bases; J trimming: 0 bases; junction bases outside the gene matches: 7. CDR3 loop: CAITRDRVFSGNTIYF. The CDR3 region has the DNA TGTGCCATCACGCGGGACAGGGTTTTCTCTGGAAACACCATATATTTT.

This clone has just one count. This rearrangement joins TRBV7-9 to TRBJ1-1; TRBD1 is a possible D gene (5 bases). In germline, CDR1 is SEHNR, CDR2 FQNEAQ (reference sequence). The CDR3 extends over 15 amino acids. Trimming took off 5 bases at V and 4 bases at J, with 17 bases between the two ends. CDR3 sequence: CASSPTWGGGTEAFF. Here the CDR3 DNA reads TGTGCCAGCAGCCCCACCTGGGGGGGAGGCACTGAAGCTTTCTTT.

The chain links TRBV2 to TRBJ1-5; D ambiguous. Germline CDR1 SNHLY, CDR2 FYNNEI. This CDR3 comprises 14 residues. V gave up 7 bases and J gave up 3 bases, with 13 bases separating them. Written as DNA, the CDR3 is TGTGCCAGCACGCTACAGACTAACAATCAGCCCCAGCATTTT. Its translation is CASTLQTNNQPQHF.

The J gene is TRBJ2-7, the V gene TRBV7-2; 8 bases fit TRBD2. The V gene's germline CDR1 is SGHTA and CDR2 FQGNSA. This CDR3 is built from 15 residues. V shed 5 bases and J 2 bases; nucleotides not matched to a gene: 8. The CDR3 region is CASSPLGRGAYEQYF. The CDR3 DNA reads as TGTGCCAGCAGCCCCCTAGGGCGGGGGGCCTACGAGCAGTACTTC.

This clone is a singleton in its sample. The chain joins TRBV7-2 to TRBJ2-7; D gene ambiguous. Trimming left V 1 base short and J 3 bases short, with 4 bases between. The germline CDR1 and CDR2 sequences are SGHTA and FQGNSA. The CDR3 sequence is 12 residues long. CDR3 sequence: CASSLDNYEQYF. CDR3 DNA sequence: TGTGCCAGCAGCTTAGACAACTACGAGCAGTACTTC. Together with reference TRBV7-2 and TRBJ2-7, the CDR3 gives the full variable domain: GAGVSQSPSNKVTEKGKDVELRCDPISGHTALYWYRQSLGQGLEFLIYFQGNSAPDKSGLPSDRFSAERTGGSVSTLTIQRTQQEDSAVYLCASSLDNYEQYFGPGTRLTVT.

The V gene is TRBV28, the J gene TRBJ2-3; D may be TRBD1 (7 bases). The CDR3 runs 15 residues. V gave up 8 bases and J gave up 2 bases, with 17 bases separating them. From germline, CDR1 is MDHEN and CDR2 SYDVKM. Written as DNA, the CDR3 is TGTGCCAGCTTCTTGCAGGGGGGCCCCACAGATACGCAGTATTTT. It codes for CASFLQGGPTDTQYF.

As for this clone: One junction end does not reproduce the germline sequence, and a read error may be involved. V and J are TRBV2 and TRBJ1-2, with 9 nucleotides matching TRBD1. The V gene's germline CDR1 is SNHLY and CDR2 FYNNEI. CDR3 size: 14 residues. In nucleotides, the CDR3 is TGTGCCAGCAGGTACCTGGGACAGGGTCGAGGAGACCCCTTC. It specifies CASRYLGQGRGDPF.

V gene TRBV5-1 combines with J gene TRBJ2-7; D perhaps matches TRBD1 (6 bases). Germline CDR1 is SGHRS and CDR2 is YFSETQ. Trimming left V 4 bases short and J 2 bases short, with 13 bases between. CDR3 length equals 14 residues. The CDR3 region is CASSTTWTAYEQYF. The CDR3 coding sequence is TGCGCCAGCAGCACGACCTGGACAGCCTACGAGCAGTACTTC.